One and the same sample provided the 21 T cell receptor beta chains below, sequenced in a study of T cell clonality in common variable immunodeficiency. Profiled with immunoSEQ multiplex PCR; TCRdb holds only in-frame clones, not every one. The sample is made up of tens of thousands of clones, none counted only once. Overall study findings and caveats: In common variable immunodeficiency, TCR beta chains reportedly carried fewer deletions and N-nucleotide insertions.

Their recognized antigens are unknown. The specimen sequenced was peripheral blood mononuclear cells. The receptors originated from a human donor with common variable immunodeficiency.

For this clone: The DNA ends 3 residues before the CDR3 does, and the rest of the CDR3 is filled in from the germline J gene. The rearrangement links TRBV19 to TRBJ1-5, with D maybe TRBD1 (6 bases). The CDR3 has 16 amino acids. Trimming left V 5 bases short and J 0 bases short, with 14 bases between. Germline V gene lookup returns CDR1 LNHDA and CDR2 SQIVND (reference sequence). The CDR3 spells CASSWAGAYSNQPQHF. The sequenced CDR3 bases are TGTGCCAGTAGTTGGGCGGGGGCTTATAGCAATCAGCCC.

This clone came up many times. The CDR3 extends 3 residues past the end of the read, so its final part is completed from the germline J gene. The rearrangement links TRBV28 to TRBJ2-3, with a weak D call TRBD2 (5 bases). Germline loops: CDR1 MDHEN, CDR2 SYDVKM. Trimming took 6 bases from V and 0 from J, leaving 7 bases between them. The CDR3 length is 13 residues. Here the CDR3 reads CASSRTSTDTQYF. The sequenced part of the CDR3 DNA is TGTGCCAGCAGCCGGACTAGCACAGATACG.

This clone was counted only a few times. With the read ending 3 residues before the CDR3 end, the germline J gene is used to fill in that end. The rearrangement uses TRBV19 and TRBJ1-1; TRBD1 agrees at 8 bases. CDR1 is LNHDA, CDR2 SQIVND, per germline (reference sequence). There are 11 residues in the CDR3. The part of the CDR3 DNA that was read is TGTGCCATCCGCAGGGGGCTGGAA. Translated: CAIRRGLE. The complete CDR3 sequence is CAIRRGLEAFF.

This clone was observed at least ten times. The CDR3 end falls 3 residues outside the read, so it is completed with the germline J gene. The chain recombines TRBV12-3 or TRBV12-4 with TRBJ1-3, with TRBD1 matching over 9 bases. Losses at the gene ends were 6 bases for V and 1 base for J; bases not matched to a gene: 7. The CDR3 extends over 16 amino acids. The CDR3 here is CASSRDRVLSGNTIYF. Incomplete CDR3 DNA: TGTGCCAGCAGCCGGGACAGGGTTTTATCTGGAAACACC.

As for this clone: The CDR3 end is not reached by the read, which stops 3 residues before it; the germline J gene fills it in. This chain connects TRBV30 to TRBJ1-1; tentative D call: TRBD1 (5 bases). CDR3 length: 13 residues. V was shortened by 5 bases and J by 4 bases, with 14 bases between the two germline ends. Germline V CDR1 and CDR2: GTSNPN, SVGIG (reference sequence). The sequenced part of the CDR3 DNA is TGTGCCTGGGGGGGGGACGTCGGCACTGAA. Its translation is CAWGGDVGTE. The full CDR3 reads CAWGGDVGTEAFF.

This clone was counted ten times or more. The covered CDR3 bases are TGTGCCAGCAGCTTAGCCCTGGCGGAGCCC. This gives the protein CASSLALAEP. The entire CDR3 sequence reads CASSLALAEPQHF. The rearrangement links TRBV7-9 to TRBJ1-5; D gene ambiguous. The read comes to an end 3 residues before the CDR3 does, leaving the germline J gene to fill in the end. V was clipped by 0 bases and J by 8 bases, with 8 bases between them. Per the germline V gene, CDR1 is SEHNR and CDR2 is FQNEAQ (reference sequence). The CDR3 has 13 residues.

This clone was seen repeatedly, ten times or more. CDR3 bases read: TGTGCCAGCTCGGGACTAGCGGGAGGGCCGGTGTTTAATGAG. The encoded protein is CASSGLAGGPVFNE. The CDR3, in full, reads CASSGLAGGPVFNEQFF. The V gene is TRBV18, the J gene TRBJ2-1; 16 bases match TRBD2. Read coverage stops 3 residues before the CDR3 terminus; the germline J gene supplies the remainder. From germline, CDR1 is KGHSH and CDR2 LQKENI. J lost 7 bases, V lost 6 bases, and 9 bases had no gene match. CDR3 length equals 17 residues.

A word on this clone: Read sequence stops 3 residues before the CDR3 end, and the germline J gene provides the missing end. The rearrangement links TRBV19 to TRBJ2-1; 11 nucleotides align to TRBD2. Per the germline V gene, CDR1 is LNHDA and CDR2 is SQIVND (reference sequence). This CDR3 has 14 amino acids. Trimming at V came to 6 bases and at J to 6 bases, leaving 4 bases not matched to a gene. The CDR3 here is CASRMTSGINEQFF. Partial CDR3 DNA: TGTGCCAGTAGGATGACTAGCGGGATCAATGAG.

About this clone itself: Sequencing ends 3 residues short of the CDR3 end; the germline J gene provides the rest. This chain links TRBV19 with TRBJ2-3; 9 nucleotides match TRBD2. From germline, CDR1 is LNHDA and CDR2 SQIVND (reference sequence). V lost 7 bases to trimming and J lost 4 bases; unmatched junction nucleotides: 9. CDR3 length equals 15 residues. Incomplete CDR3 DNA: TGTGCCAGTAATAAGCGGGAGGCTTTCGCAGATACG. Translated: CASNKREAFADT. The complete CDR3 sequence is CASNKREAFADTQYF.

This clone was picked up many times. The read falls 3 residues short of the CDR3 end, and the missing part is taken from the germline J gene. V gene TRBV5-1 combines with J gene TRBJ2-5; D may be TRBD2 (7 bases). With 3 bases removed from V and 1 base from J, the gap between germline ends came to 13 bases. This CDR3 is 15 amino acids long. Germline CDR1 SGHRS, CDR2 YFSETQ. The CDR3 loop is CASSSSRGGQETQYF. The CDR3 bases that were read are TGCGCCAGCAGCTCCTCGAGGGGGGGCCAAGAGACC.

This clone was found many times. The CDR3 end is not reached by the read, which stops 3 residues before it; the germline J gene fills it in. This chain joins TRBV5-1 and TRBJ1-2, with 9 bases matching TRBD1. Germline assignment: CDR1 SGHRS and CDR2 YFSETQ. V lost 4 bases, J lost 3 bases, and 7 bases stayed unmatched. The CDR3 contains 15 residues. The CDR3 here is CASSTRTGEDYGYTF. The DNA read from the CDR3 is TGCGCCAGCAGCACGAGGACAGGGGAGGACTATGGC.

This clone has a handful of counts. The CDR3 end lies 3 residues beyond the end of the read and is filled in from the germline J gene. V and J are TRBV30 and TRBJ2-1; 9 bases agree with TRBD2. CDR3 length: 14 amino acids. Losses at the gene ends were 0 bases for V and 6 bases for J; bases not matched to a gene: 3. Germline values: CDR1 GTSNPN, CDR2 SVGIG (reference sequence). CDR3 residues: CAWSVAGGSNEQFF. The DNA read from the CDR3 is TGTGCCTGGAGTGTTGCGGGAGGGTCCAATGAG.

Note on this clone: The DNA ends 3 residues before the CDR3 does, and the rest of the CDR3 is filled in from the germline J gene. The V and J genes are TRBV7-3 and TRBJ2-4, with 12 bases aligning to TRBD2. Germline V lookup: CDR1 SGHTA, CDR2 FQGTGA. There are 16 residues in the CDR3. The CDR3 DNA, read in part, is TGTGCCAGCAGCTTATTGACTAGCGGGAGTCTGGAGACT. Amino acids: CASSLLTSGSLET. The complete CDR3 sequence is CASSLLTSGSLETQYF.

Concerning this clone itself: Read data end 3 residues before the CDR3 end; the end is taken from the germline J gene. The J gene is TRBJ2-3, the V gene TRBV2; the match to TRBD2 covers 14 bases. J lost 3 bases, V lost 8 bases, and 10 bases had no gene match. Germline CDR1 reads SNHLY; CDR2 reads FYNNEI. This CDR3 has 17 residues. CDR3 bases read: TGTGCCAGCGCTCGGGGACTAGCGGGAGTCCGGACAGATACG. Protein product: CASARGLAGVRTDT. The full CDR3 protein is CASARGLAGVRTDTQYF.

To note about this clone: The read ends 3 residues before the CDR3 terminus; that terminus is restored from the germline J gene. V gene TRBV5-1 combines with J gene TRBJ2-2; no definite D call. CDR3 length: 14 residues. V lost 2 bases to trimming and J lost 1 base, with 6 bases between them. Germline V gene lookup returns CDR1 SGHRS and CDR2 YFSETQ. Partial CDR3 DNA: TGCGCCAGCAGCTTCGAGCTGAACACCGGGGAG. Protein: CASSFELNTGE. Given in full, the CDR3 is CASSFELNTGELFF.

As regards this clone: The sequenced fragment ends 3 residues before the CDR3 boundary, so the rest is inferred from the germline J gene. This chain links TRBV5-1 with TRBJ2-3; a possible D gene is TRBD2 (5 bases). The germline V and J ends were trimmed by 2 bases and 2 bases, with 12 bases remaining between them. CDR1 SGHRS and CDR2 YFSETQ come from the germline V gene. CDR3 length equals 15 residues. CDR3 DNA (partial): TGCGCCAGCAGCTTCTTGGACTTCTCCACAGATACG. Translated, it gives CASSFLDFSTDT. In full, the CDR3 is CASSFLDFSTDTQYF.

This clone has ten or more counts. The read gets to within 3 residues of the CDR3 end, and the germline J gene fills in the rest. The chain carries TRBV9 and TRBJ2-7; no clear D gene. Trimming took 4 bases from V and 6 from J, leaving 11 bases between them. CDR1 and CDR2 (germline): SGDLS, YYNGEE. This CDR3 region has 12 residues. CDR3 sequence: CASSPFPGEQYF. CDR3 DNA (partial): TGTGCCAGCAGCCCCTTCCCGGGCGAG.

Concerning this clone: Coverage ceases 3 residues before the CDR3 finishes, and the germline J gene fills in the end. The V and J genes are TRBV30 and TRBJ2-4, with TRBD2 matching over 9 bases. The CDR3 has 15 residues. After removal of 2 bases from V and 8 bases from J, the junction contained 10 bases not matched to a gene. Germline V gene lookup returns CDR1 GTSNPN and CDR2 SVGIG (reference sequence). CDR3 residues: CAWSSSGVFRDIQYF. The sequenced part of the CDR3 DNA is TGTGCCTGGAGTTCTAGCGGGGTCTTTAGGGACATT.

This clone was found many times. The CDR3 end is not reached by the read, which stops 3 residues before it; the germline J gene fills it in. The J gene is TRBJ2-3, the V gene TRBV2; perhaps TRBD1 as D (6 bases). Deletions cut 6 bases from V and 2 bases from J, with 18 bases between. This CDR3 contains 16 residues. Germline V lookup: CDR1 SNHLY, CDR2 FYNNEI. The chain's CDR3 is CASRRGQGMSTDTQYF. CDR3 DNA (partial): TGTGCCAGCAGAAGGGGTCAGGGGATGTCCACAGATACG. The entire variable domain, with the rest obtained from reference TRBV2 and TRBJ2-3, is as follows: EPEVTQTPSHQVTQMGQEVILRCVPISNHLYFYWYRQILGQKVEFLVSFYNNEISEKSEIFDDQFSVERPDGSNFTLKIRSTKLEDSAMYFCASRRGQGMSTDTQYFGPGTRLTVL.

This clone appeared many times. The CDR3 end falls 3 residues outside the read, so it is completed with the germline J gene. This chain links TRBV19 with TRBJ2-7, with D tentatively TRBD2 (6 bases). CDR1 is LNHDA, CDR2 SQIVND, per germline (reference sequence). This CDR3 spans 15 amino acids. Between the trimmed V and J ends, which lost 3 bases and 0 bases, there was a span of 12 bases. Partial CDR3 DNA: TGTGCCAGTAGTATGGGGGGAGGAATCTCCTACGAG. Protein sequence: CASSMGGGISYE. The full CDR3 is CASSMGGGISYEQYF.

To note about this clone: Read coverage stops 3 residues before the CDR3 terminus; the germline J gene supplies the remainder. The chain is built from TRBV2 and TRBJ2-7, with 8 bases identical to TRBD1. In germline, CDR1 is SNHLY, CDR2 FYNNEI. V lost 8 bases, J lost 2 bases, and 14 bases stayed unmatched. The CDR3 spans 16 residues. CDR3: CASVEGPTGATYEQYF. The CDR3 bases that were read are TGTGCCAGCGTCGAAGGACCGACAGGGGCTACCTACGAG. The complete variable domain, with remaining parts taken from reference TRBV2 and TRBJ2-7, reads EPEVTQTPSHQVTQMGQEVILRCVPISNHLYFYWYRQILGQKVEFLVSFYNNEISEKSEIFDDQFSVERPDGSNFTLKIRSTKLEDSAMYFCASVEGPTGATYEQYFGPGTRLTVT.